The 9 T cell receptor beta chains below come from one sample, sequenced in a study of shared clonotypes between healthy human individuals. Here immunoSEQ multiplex PCR was the method, and the copy in TCRdb shows in-frame clones only, minus some. In the table there are 490,000 or so clones, 70% to 80% of which are singletons. The material sequenced was PBMCs. The receptors originated from a woman in her thirties or forties in good health. Some clones in this sample may be carry-over from other donors' samples.

This clone was observed many times. CDR3: CASGPGLATNEQFF. DNA for the CDR3: TGCGCCAGCGGGCCGGGACTAGCGACAAATGAGCAGTTCTTC. V gene TRBV5-1 combines with J gene TRBJ2-1; 10 bases align to TRBD2. Germline V gives CDR1 SGHRS, CDR2 YFSETQ. This CDR3 is 14 amino acids long. J lost 7 bases, V lost 7 bases, and 8 bases had no gene match.

V is TRBV5-1 and J is TRBJ2-1, with 13 bases matching TRBD2. The CDR3 extends over 16 amino acids. The germline CDR1 and CDR2 sequences are SGHRS and YFSETQ. V shed 1 base and J 7 bases; nucleotides not matched to a gene: 5. The CDR3 sequence: CASSLTSGRGVNEQFF. The CDR3 DNA reads as TGCGCCAGCAGCTTGACTAGCGGGAGGGGGGTAAATGAGCAGTTCTTC.

The gene calls are TRBV9 and TRBJ1-2; D perhaps matches TRBD1 (6 bases). Germline-derived CDR1 and CDR2 are SGDLS and YYNGEE. This CDR3 comprises 19 residues. Trimming removed 2 bases from V and 3 bases from J, with 26 bases in between. CDR3 in amino acids: CASSVFYRTDPRNDYGYTF. The CDR3 DNA sequence: TGTGCCAGCAGCGTCTTCTACCGGACAGACCCCCGGAATGACTATGGCTACACCTTC.

The CDR3, as DNA: TGTGCCAGCAGTGAAGGAAGATGGGTTAATCAGCCCCAGCATTTT. Protein product: CASSEGRWVNQPQHF. The chain carries TRBV25-1 and TRBJ1-5; D ambiguous. Trimming took 2 bases from V and 4 from J, leaving 12 bases between them. The germline V gene has CDR1 MGHDK and CDR2 SYGVNS. The CDR3 length is 15 residues. The whole variable domain, filled in from reference TRBV25-1 and TRBJ1-5, reads EADIYQTPRYLVIGTGKKITLECSQTMGHDKMYWYQQDPGMELHLIHYSYGVNSTEKGDLSSESTVSRIRTEHFPLTLESARPSHTSQYLCASSEGRWVNQPQHFGDGTRLSIL.

This chain links TRBV2 with TRBJ2-5; 8 bases are a match to TRBD2. The J segment lost 5 bases and the V segment lost 11 bases, leaving 7 bases of the junction unmatched. The CDR3 is 12 amino acids. Per the germline V gene, CDR1 is SNHLY and CDR2 is FYNNEI. The CDR3 loop reads CALRGGRETQYF. CDR3 in DNA: TGTGCCCTCCGGGGGGGGCGGGAGACCCAGTACTTC.

Remarks on this clone: Distinct nucleotide sequences in the sample also encode this CDR3. The CDR3 bases are TGCGCCAGCAGCCCCTCGACTAGCGGTGCGTACGAGCAGTACTTC. This translates into CASSPSTSGAYEQYF. This chain uses TRBV4-1 with TRBJ2-7, with 9 bases that match TRBD2. CDR1 MGHRA and CDR2 YSYEKL come from the germline V gene. V lost 4 bases to trimming and J lost 4 bases; unmatched junction nucleotides: 8. CDR3 length: 15 residues.

CDR3 bases: TGTGCCAGCAGCTCAGCTTCCTCCACAGATACGCAGTATTTT. Its protein product is CASSSASSTDTQYF. This chain links TRBV2 with TRBJ2-3; unclear D gene. This CDR3 contains 14 residues. V was cut by 6 bases and J by 2 bases, with 12 bases left in between. From germline, CDR1 is SNHLY and CDR2 FYNNEI.

This clone came up a few times. The chain has TRBV28 and TRBJ1-2; D unresolved. CDR3 length: 15 amino acids. Trimming removed 6 bases from V and 1 base from J, with 15 bases in between. Germline CDR1 is MDHEN and CDR2 is SYDVKM. CDR3 sequence (DNA): TGTGCCAGCAGCCAATGGGGAGGGTTTAACTATGGCTACACCTTC. It encodes CASSQWGGFNYGYTF.

On this clone: A read error may explain this, as a much larger clone is one base away. V and J are TRBV30 and TRBJ1-1; tentatively, D is TRBD1 (5 bases). Germline CDR1 and CDR2: GTSNPN and SVGIG (reference sequence). The CDR3 totals 13 residues. CDR3 amino acids: CAGARWGNTETFF. The CDR3 DNA is TGTGCCGGGGCCCGATGGGGTAACACTGAAACTTTCTTT.